The next 4 T cell receptor beta chains were all read from a single sample in a study of T cell responses to AZD1222 COVID-19 vaccine. This table comes from immunoSEQ multiplex PCR, and its TCRdb copy is limited to in-frame clones, with some not included. The table records roughly 150,000 clones, roughly 88% of them present only once. Sequences were derived from peripheral blood, sampled on day 0 of MenACWY control vaccination. The receptors were gathered from an adult in good health.

V is TRBV4-2 and J is TRBJ2-3; weak D call: TRBD2 (6 bases). Per the germline V gene, CDR1 is LGHNA and CDR2 is YNFKEQ. The CDR3 runs 17 residues. V lost 0 bases and J 4 bases, leaving 17 bases between the germline ends. CDR3 bases: TGTGCCAGCAGCCAAGAGACGCTACCCCGGAGGGCAGATACGCAGTATTTT. Translated, it gives CASSQETLPRRADTQYF.

The chain combines TRBV6-1 with TRBJ1-3, with a tentative D call TRBD1 (6 bases). Germline CDR1 is MNHNS and CDR2 is SASEGT. The V gene lost 0 bases and the J gene lost 3 bases, with 15 bases spanning the gap. CDR3 length: 17 residues. CDR3 loop: CASSEAPPGAGGNTIYF. The CDR3 DNA sequence: TGTGCCAGCAGTGAAGCGCCTCCGGGGGCAGGTGGAAACACCATATATTTT.

The rearrangement links TRBV25-1 to TRBJ1-6, with no clear D. Germline-derived CDR1 and CDR2 are MGHDK and SYGVNS. The CDR3 length is 13 residues. V lost 5 bases, J lost 9 bases, and 11 bases lay in between. This chain's CDR3 is CASSKAAGSPLHF. Written as DNA, the CDR3 is TGTGCCAGCAGTAAGGCCGCAGGTTCACCCCTCCACTTT.

J is TRBJ2-7 and V is TRBV6-6; 8 bases agree with TRBD1. In germline, CDR1 is MNHNY, CDR2 SVGAGI (reference sequence). This CDR3 contains 15 residues. The J segment lost 1 base and the V segment lost 5 bases, leaving 7 bases of the junction unmatched. The CDR3 sequence is CASSGLDRASYEQYF. DNA for the CDR3: TGTGCCAGCAGTGGCCTGGACAGGGCTTCCTACGAGCAGTACTTC.